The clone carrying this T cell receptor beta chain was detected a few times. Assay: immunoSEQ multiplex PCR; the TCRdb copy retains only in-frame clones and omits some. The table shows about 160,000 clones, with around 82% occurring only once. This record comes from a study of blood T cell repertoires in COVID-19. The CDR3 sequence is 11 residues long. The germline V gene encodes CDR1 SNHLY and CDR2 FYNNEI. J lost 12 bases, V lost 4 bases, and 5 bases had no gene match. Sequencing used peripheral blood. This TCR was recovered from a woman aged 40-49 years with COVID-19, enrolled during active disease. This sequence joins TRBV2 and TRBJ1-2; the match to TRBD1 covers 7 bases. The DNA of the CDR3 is TGTGCCAGCAGTGGGGGACAGAGCGACACCTTC. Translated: CASSGGQSDTF. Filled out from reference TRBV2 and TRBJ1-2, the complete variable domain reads EPEVTQTPSHQVTQMGQEVILRCVPISNHLYFYWYRQILGQKVEFLVSFYNNEISEKSEIFDDQFSVERPDGSNFTLKIRSTKLEDSAMYFCASSGGQSDTFGSGTRLTVV.